The subject of this entry is one TCR beta chain. The antigen this receptor binds is unknown. Per-base qualities were not stored, and no clone one base away is much larger. The data belong to a study of T cell changes during pregnancy in multiple sclerosis (dated by TCRdb to between 2018 and 2021). A note on the overall study: The study examined how the T cell repertoire changed over the course of pregnancy in women with multiple sclerosis.

V gives up 0 bases and J gives up 7 bases, and the segment between their germline ends measures 10 bases. CDR1 is given as SGHRS and CDR2 as YFSETQ, both from the germline V gene. Its CDR3 holds 13 amino acids, cysteine through phenylalanine. The read is trimmed to its CDR3 DNA, 39 bases read in frame from base 1. The library came from the immunoSEQ multiplex PCR assay. TCRdb retrieved this table from immuneACCESS and kept in-frame rearrangements only. Not all clones are present; in checked studies, unresolved V genes account for under half, and no reason is known for the remainder. For this sample there are tens of thousands of clones; 90% appear just once. In total, the top ten clones hold around 2% of the sample.

The chain is encoded by TRBV5-1 joined to TRBJ1-2, with a tentative D gene TRBD1 over 5 matching bases. The sequencing used peripheral blood, collected in the first trimester of pregnancy. The TCR comes from a female donor in good health, enrolled as a control in a pregnancy study. The CDR3 amino acid sequence is: CASSLVGRGGYTF. The DNA is TGCGCCAGCAGCTTGGTCGGGAGGGGTGGCTACACCTTC.